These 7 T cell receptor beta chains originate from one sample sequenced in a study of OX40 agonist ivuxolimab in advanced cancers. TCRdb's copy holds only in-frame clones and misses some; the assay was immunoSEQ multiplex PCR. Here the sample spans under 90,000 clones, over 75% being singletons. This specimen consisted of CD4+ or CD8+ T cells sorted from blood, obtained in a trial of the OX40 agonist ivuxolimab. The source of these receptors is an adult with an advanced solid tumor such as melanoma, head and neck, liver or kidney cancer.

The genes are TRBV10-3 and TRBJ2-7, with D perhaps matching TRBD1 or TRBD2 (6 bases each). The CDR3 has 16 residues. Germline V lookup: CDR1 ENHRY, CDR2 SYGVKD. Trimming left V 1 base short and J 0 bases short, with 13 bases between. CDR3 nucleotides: TGTGCCATCAGTGAGTGGACTACAGGGTTCTCCTACGAGCAGTACTTC. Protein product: CAISEWTTGFSYEQYF.

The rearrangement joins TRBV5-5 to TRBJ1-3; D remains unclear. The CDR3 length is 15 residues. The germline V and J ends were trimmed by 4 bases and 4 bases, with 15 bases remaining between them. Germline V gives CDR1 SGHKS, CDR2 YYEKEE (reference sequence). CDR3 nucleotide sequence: TGTGCCAGCAGCGCAGTACAAAGAAGAGGAAACACCATATATTTT. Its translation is CASSAVQRRGNTIYF.

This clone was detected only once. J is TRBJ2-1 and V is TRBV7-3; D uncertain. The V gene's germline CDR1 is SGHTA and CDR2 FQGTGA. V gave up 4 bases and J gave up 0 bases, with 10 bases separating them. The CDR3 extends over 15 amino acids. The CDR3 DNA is TGTGCCAGCAGCTCCCAAGTTGGCTCCTACAATGAGCAGTTCTTC. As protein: CASSSQVGSYNEQFF. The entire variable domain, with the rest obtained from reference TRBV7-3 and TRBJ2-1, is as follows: GAGVSQTPSNKVTEKGKYVELRCDPISGHTALYWYRQSLGQGPEFLIYFQGTGAADDSGLPNDRFFAVRPEGSVSTLKIQRTERGDSAVYLCASSSQVGSYNEQFFGPGTRLTVL.

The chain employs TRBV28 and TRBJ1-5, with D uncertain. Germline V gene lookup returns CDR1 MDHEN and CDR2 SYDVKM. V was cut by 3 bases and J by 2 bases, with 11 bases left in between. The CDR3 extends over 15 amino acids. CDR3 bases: TGTGCCAGCAGTTTGAGTGGGGTAGGCAATCAGCCCCAGCATTTT. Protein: CASSLSGVGNQPQHF.

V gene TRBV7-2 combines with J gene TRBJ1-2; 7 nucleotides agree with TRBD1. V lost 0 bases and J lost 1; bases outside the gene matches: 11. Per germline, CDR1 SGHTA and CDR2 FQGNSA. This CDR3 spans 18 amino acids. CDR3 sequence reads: CASSLARQGLGDNYGYTF. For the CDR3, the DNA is TGTGCCAGCAGCTTAGCTAGACAGGGTCTAGGCGATAACTATGGCTACACCTTC.

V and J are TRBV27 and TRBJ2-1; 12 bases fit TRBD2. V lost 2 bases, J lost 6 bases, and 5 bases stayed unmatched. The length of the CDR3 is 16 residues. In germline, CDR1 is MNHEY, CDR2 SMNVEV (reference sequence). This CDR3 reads CASSLRLAGVINEQFF. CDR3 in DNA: TGTGCCAGCAGTTTAAGACTAGCGGGAGTTATCAATGAGCAGTTCTTC.

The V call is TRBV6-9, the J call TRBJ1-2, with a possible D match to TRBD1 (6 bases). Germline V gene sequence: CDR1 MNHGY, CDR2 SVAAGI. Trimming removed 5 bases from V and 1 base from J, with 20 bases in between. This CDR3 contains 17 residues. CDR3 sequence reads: CASSDLRGIVGNYGYTF. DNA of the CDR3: TGTGCCAGCAGTGATCTTAGGGGGATAGTAGGTAACTATGGCTACACCTTC.